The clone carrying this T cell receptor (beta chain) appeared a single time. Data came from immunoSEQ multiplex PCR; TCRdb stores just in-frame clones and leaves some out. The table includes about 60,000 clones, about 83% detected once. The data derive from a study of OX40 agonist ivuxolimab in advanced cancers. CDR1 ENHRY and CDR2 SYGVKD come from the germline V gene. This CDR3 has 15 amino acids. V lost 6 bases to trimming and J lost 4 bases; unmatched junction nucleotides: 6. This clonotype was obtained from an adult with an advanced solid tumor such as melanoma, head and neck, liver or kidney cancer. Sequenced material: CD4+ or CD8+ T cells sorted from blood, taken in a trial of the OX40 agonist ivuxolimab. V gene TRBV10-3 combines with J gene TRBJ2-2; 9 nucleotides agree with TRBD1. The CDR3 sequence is CAISAGTGFTGELFF. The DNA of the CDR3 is TGTGCCATCAGCGCCGGGACAGGGTTCACCGGGGAGCTGTTTTTT.